This T cell receptor beta chain was sequenced during a study of cytotoxic CD8 clonotypes in ibrutinib-treated CLL. Across the study: After median approximately 74 months, approximately 14 stayed in remission, some 12 progressed; responses approximately 24 partial, 2 complete. Collecting the response samples happened after a median 12 months of treatment, with a range of 6 to 36.

In the case of this clone: Its antigen is unidentified.

Sequencing was performed with immunoSEQ multiplex PCR; in TCRdb, only in-frame clones are kept and a portion is missing. The repertoire holds approximately 74,000 clones, with approximately 80% as singletons. Study conclusions and caveats: The study found baseline clonality above age-matched healthy donors, tracking circulating CD8+ T-cell counts.

V was clipped by 5 bases and J by 6 bases; unmatched bases: 5. The germline V gene has CDR1 SGHAT and CDR2 FQNNGV. This CDR3 has 14 residues. The rearrangement uses TRBV11-2 and TRBJ2-2; 8 bases match TRBD2. Here the sequenced sample was PBMCs, taken at disease progression, from a patient treated with ibrutinib. The sequence came from a human donor with chronic lymphocytic leukemia. The CDR3 DNA follows: TGTGCCAGCAGCCCGGGACTAGTGCCCGGGGAGCTGTTTTTT. It yields the protein CASSPGLVPGELFF. The variable domain in full, completed from reference TRBV11-2 and TRBJ2-2, reads EAGVAQSPRYKIIEKRQSVAFWCNPISGHATLYWYQQILGQGPKLLIQFQNNGVVDDSQLPKDRFSAERLKGVDSTLKIQPAKLEDSAVYLCASSPGLVPGELFFGEGSRLTVL.